Listed below are T cell receptor beta chains from one sample, sequenced in a study of shared clonotypes between healthy human individuals. Profiled with immunoSEQ multiplex PCR; TCRdb holds only in-frame clones, not every one. This sample yields hundreds of thousands of clones, of which 96% are seen a single time; approximately 0.1% belongs to the top ten. Sequenced input: naive CD8+ T cells sorted from blood. These receptors were collected from a woman in her thirties in good health. The CDR3 runs from the conserved cysteine through the conserved F or W. Fields, in order: D gene, clone size, J gene, V gene, CDR3 protein, CDR3 DNA. A D gene is named only where the DNA matches it firmly. Rows give clone size only sometimes, using once, few, many, or a class for an expanded clone.

.	few	TRBJ1-2	TRBV28	CASSFAGF	TGTGCCAGCAGTTTCGCAGGCTTC
.	.	TRBJ2-1	TRBV9	CASSVTSSREQFF	TGTGCCAGCAGCGTAACAAGTTCTCGGGAGCAGTTCTTC
.	.	TRBJ1-2	TRBV19	CASTREGQDYTF	TGTGCCAGCACACGTGAGGGGCAGGACTACACCTTC
TRBD2	.	TRBJ2-7	TRBV5-5	CASSPGLMEYEQYF	TGTGCCAGCAGCCCGGGACTAATGGAGTACGAGCAGTACTTC
.	.	TRBJ2-7	TRBV28	CASSLGLSYEQYF	TGTGCCAGCAGTTTAGGGCTTTCCTACGAGCAGTACTTC
TRBD1	.	TRBJ1-5	TRBV19	CASSRQGNQPQHF	TGTGCCAGTAGTAGACAGGGGAATCAGCCCCAGCATTTT
.	.	TRBJ2-7	TRBV7-6	CASSSDSGPYEQYF	TGTGCCAGCAGCTCGGACAGCGGCCCCTACGAGCAGTACTTC
.	.	TRBJ2-5	TRBV27	CASSPLAGSQETQYF	TGTGCCAGCAGTCCCCTTGCAGGGTCCCAAGAGACCCAGTACTTC
TRBD2	.	TRBJ2-7	TRBV27	CASSPSGSRYEQYF	TGTGCCAGCAGTCCAAGCGGGAGTCGGTACGAGCAGTACTTC
.	.	TRBJ2-7	TRBV5-4	CASSLGAYEQYF	TGTGCCAGCAGCTTGGGTGCCTACGAGCAGTACTTC
TRBD1	.	TRBJ2-1	TRBV6-5	CASSSDRGGGNEQFF	TGTGCCAGCAGTTCGGACAGGGGAGGAGGAAATGAGCAGTTCTTC
.	once	TRBJ1-4	TRBV30	CAWMGLNEKLFF	TGTGCCTGGATGGGCCTTAATGAAAAACTGTTTTTT
TRBD1	.	TRBJ2-7	TRBV9	CASSPTGGLRLDEQYF	TGTGCCAGCAGCCCAACAGGGGGCCTTAGGCTTGACGAGCAGTACTTC
.	.	TRBJ2-7	TRBV2	CASSEVPLTPYEQYF	TGTGCCAGCAGTGAAGTGCCATTGACCCCCTACGAGCAGTACTTC
.	.	TRBJ1-1	TRBV6-6	CASRRPEGNTEAFF	TGTGCCAGCAGAAGGCCGGAGGGGAACACTGAAGCTTTCTTT
.	.	TRBJ1-1	TRBV30	CAWSVTEYTEAFF	TGTGCCTGGAGTGTAACCGAGTACACTGAAGCTTTCTTT
TRBD2	.	TRBJ2-7	TRBV7-8	CASSWTSGYSYEQYF	TGTGCCAGCAGCTGGACTAGCGGGTACTCCTACGAGCAGTACTTC
.	.	TRBJ2-1	TRBV13	CASSLGSSGAAYNEQFF	TGTGCCAGCAGCTTAGGTTCGTCGGGGGCTGCTTACAATGAGCAGTTCTTC
.	.	TRBJ2-2	TRBV7-8	CASSSTSATGELFF	TGTGCCAGCAGCTCAACTAGTGCCACCGGGGAGCTGTTTTTT
.	once	TRBJ2-5	TRBV4-1	CASSLRTEETQYF	TGCGCCAGCAGCCTCCGGACCGAAGAGACCCAGTACTTC
TRBD1	.	TRBJ1-2	TRBV5-4	CASSHGDSDYGYTF	TGTGCCAGCAGCCATGGGGACAGCGACTATGGCTACACCTTC
.	.	TRBJ1-5	TRBV28	CASSWSGGSNQPQHF	TGTGCCAGCAGTTGGAGTGGAGGTAGCAATCAGCCCCAGCATTTT
TRBD1	.	TRBJ1-2	TRBV29-1	CSARQGESPGYGYTF	TGCAGCGCGCGACAGGGGGAAAGCCCTGGTTATGGCTACACCTTC
.	.	TRBJ1-2	TRBV13	CASSSRGVGYGYTF	TGTGCCAGCAGCTCCCGAGGGGTCGGGTATGGCTACACCTTC
.	.	TRBJ2-3	TRBV19	CASSIGGIILDTQYF	TGTGCCAGTAGTATAGGCGGGATTATCCTAGATACGCAGTATTTT
.	once	TRBJ1-1	TRBV5-5	CASSLAGRTNTEAFF	TGTGCCAGCAGCTTGGCGGGACGGACGAACACTGAAGCTTTCTTT
TRBD1	.	TRBJ2-1	TRBV28	CASSLPGGSYNEQFF	TGTGCCAGCAGTTTACCAGGGGGCAGTTACAATGAGCAGTTCTTC
.	.	TRBJ2-7	TRBV7-6	CASSPGRLTSGEQYF	TGTGCCAGCAGCCCCGGGCGTCTTACCTCGGGGGAGCAGTACTTC
.	.	TRBJ1-4	TRBV2	CASSDAVLIPNEKLFF	TGTGCCAGCAGTGATGCAGTCTTGATCCCTAATGAAAAACTGTTTTTT
TRBD2	.	TRBJ2-7	TRBV2	CASSAGLAYEQYF	TGTGCCAGCAGTGCGGGACTAGCCTACGAGCAGTACTTC
.	.	TRBJ1-1	TRBV5-4	CASSLEAAEEAFF	TGTGCCAGCAGCTTGGAGGCAGCAGAAGAAGCTTTCTTT
TRBD1	.	TRBJ1-1	TRBV4-1	CASSLNRDRATEAFF	TGCGCCAGCAGCCTCAACCGGGACAGGGCCACTGAAGCTTTCTTT
.	.	TRBJ2-6	TRBV9	CASSVDSGANVLTF	TGTGCCAGCAGCGTAGACTCTGGGGCCAACGTCCTGACTTTC
TRBD2	.	TRBJ2-6	TRBV7-9	CASSGEGYSGANVLTF	TGTGCCAGCAGCGGGGAGGGCTACTCTGGGGCCAACGTCCTGACTTTC
TRBD2	.	TRBJ2-1	TRBV2	CASKSGIYNEQFF	TGTGCCAGCAAAAGCGGGATTTACAATGAGCAGTTCTTC
.	.	TRBJ2-7	TRBV7-7	CASSLGEEGEQYF	TGTGCCAGCAGCCTAGGGGAGGAGGGCGAGCAGTACTTC
.	.	TRBJ1-2	TRBV7-9	CASSLGDNPNYGYTF	TGTGCCAGCAGCTTAGGGGACAACCCTAACTATGGCTACACCTTC
TRBD1	once	TRBJ2-1	TRBV7-2	CASSFSGGNHNEQFF	TGTGCCAGCAGCTTCTCAGGGGGAAATCACAATGAGCAGTTCTTC
.	.	TRBJ2-7	TRBV7-9	CASSFGTYEQYF	TGTGCCAGCAGCTTTGGGACCTACGAGCAGTACTTC
.	.	TRBJ1-4	TRBV29-1	CSVEGATNEKLFF	TGCAGCGTTGAGGGGGCCACTAATGAAAAACTGTTTTTT
.	.	TRBJ2-3	TRBV6-1	CASSLGGTDTQYF	TGTGCCAGCAGTCTGGGGGGCACAGATACGCAGTATTTT
.	once	TRBJ1-3	TRBV30	CAWSGVGGSGNTIYF	TGTGCCTGGAGCGGAGTGGGAGGCTCTGGAAACACCATATATTTT
TRBD2	.	TRBJ2-7	TRBV9	CASSVDWFASGSYEQYF	TGTGCCAGCAGCGTAGATTGGTTTGCTAGCGGGAGCTACGAGCAGTACTTC
.	.	TRBJ1-5	TRBV6-5	CASSYSGDIGQPQHF	TGTGCCAGCAGTTACTCAGGGGACATAGGACAGCCCCAGCATTTT
.	.	TRBJ1-6	TRBV4-1	CASSQAWAGDSPLHF	TGCGCCAGCAGCCAAGCGTGGGCTGGAGATTCACCCCTCCACTTT
.	.	TRBJ2-7	TRBV7-9	CASSFQTGFSYEQYF	TGTGCCAGCAGCTTTCAAACGGGCTTCTCCTACGAGCAGTACTTC
TRBD1	.	TRBJ1-2	TRBV7-9	CASSLGQGGSNGYTF	TGTGCCAGCAGCTTGGGACAGGGAGGATCAAATGGCTACACCTTC
.	.	TRBJ2-5	TRBV28	CASSPDKWETQYF	TGTGCCAGCAGTCCGGACAAGTGGGAGACCCAGTACTTC
TRBD2	.	TRBJ2-2	TRBV5-6	CASSEGLAGIHYTGELFF	TGTGCCAGCAGCGAAGGACTAGCGGGGATTCATTACACCGGGGAGCTGTTTTTT
.	.	TRBJ2-1	TRBV27	CASSTQLYNEQFF	TGTGCCAGCAGTACGCAACTATATAATGAGCAGTTCTTC
.	.	TRBJ2-7	TRBV4-1	CASSQGVGVLSYEQYF	TGCGCCAGCAGCCAAGGGGTAGGAGTTCTCTCCTACGAGCAGTACTTC